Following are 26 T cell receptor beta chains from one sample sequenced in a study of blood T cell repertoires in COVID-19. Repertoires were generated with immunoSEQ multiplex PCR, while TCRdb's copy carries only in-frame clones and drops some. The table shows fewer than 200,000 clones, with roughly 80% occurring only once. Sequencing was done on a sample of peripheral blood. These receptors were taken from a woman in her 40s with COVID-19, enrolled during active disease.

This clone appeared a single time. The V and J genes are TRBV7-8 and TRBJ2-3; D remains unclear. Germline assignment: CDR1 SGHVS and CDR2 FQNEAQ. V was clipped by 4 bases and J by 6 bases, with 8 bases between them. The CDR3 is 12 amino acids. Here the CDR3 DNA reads TGTGCCAGCAGCTCCTCGGAGGATACGCAGTATTTT. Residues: CASSSSEDTQYF.

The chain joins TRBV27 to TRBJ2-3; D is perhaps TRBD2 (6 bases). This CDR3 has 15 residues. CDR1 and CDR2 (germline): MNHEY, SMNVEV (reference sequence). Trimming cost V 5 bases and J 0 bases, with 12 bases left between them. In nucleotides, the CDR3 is TGTGCCAGCAGTGTCCGGGACTCCAGCACAGATACGCAGTATTTT. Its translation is CASSVRDSSTDTQYF.

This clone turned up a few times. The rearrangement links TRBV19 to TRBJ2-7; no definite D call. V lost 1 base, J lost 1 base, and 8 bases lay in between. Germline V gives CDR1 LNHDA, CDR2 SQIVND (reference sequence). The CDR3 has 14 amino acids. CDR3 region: CASSIAQASYEQYF. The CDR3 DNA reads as TGTGCCAGTAGTATAGCGCAGGCGTCCTACGAGCAGTACTTC.

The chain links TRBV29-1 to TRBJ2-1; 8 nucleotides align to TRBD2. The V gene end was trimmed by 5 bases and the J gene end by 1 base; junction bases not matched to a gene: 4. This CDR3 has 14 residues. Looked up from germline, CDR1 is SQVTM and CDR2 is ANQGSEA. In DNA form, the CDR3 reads TGCAGCGTTAAGGGCGGGAGGTCCTACAATGAGCAGTTCTTC. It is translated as CSVKGGRSYNEQFF.

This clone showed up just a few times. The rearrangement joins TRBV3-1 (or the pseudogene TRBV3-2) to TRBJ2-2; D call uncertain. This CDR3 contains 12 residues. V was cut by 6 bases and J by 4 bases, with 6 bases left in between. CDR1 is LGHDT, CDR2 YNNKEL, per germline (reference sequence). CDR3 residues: CASRTTTGELFF. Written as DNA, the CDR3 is TGTGCCAGCAGAACTACCACCGGGGAGCTGTTTTTT.

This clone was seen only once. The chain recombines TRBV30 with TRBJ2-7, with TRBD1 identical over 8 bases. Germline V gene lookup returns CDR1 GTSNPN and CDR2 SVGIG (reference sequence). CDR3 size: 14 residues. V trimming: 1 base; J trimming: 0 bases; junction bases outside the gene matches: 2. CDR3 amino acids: CAWSDTGGSYEQYF. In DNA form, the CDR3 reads TGTGCCTGGAGTGATACAGGGGGCTCCTACGAGCAGTACTTC.

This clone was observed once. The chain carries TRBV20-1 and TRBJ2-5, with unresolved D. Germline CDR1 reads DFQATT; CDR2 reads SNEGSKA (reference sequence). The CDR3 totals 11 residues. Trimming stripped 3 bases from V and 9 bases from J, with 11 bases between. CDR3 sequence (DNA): TGCAGTGCTAGTCAGGCGCCGGCCCAGTACTTC. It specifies CSASQAPAQYF.

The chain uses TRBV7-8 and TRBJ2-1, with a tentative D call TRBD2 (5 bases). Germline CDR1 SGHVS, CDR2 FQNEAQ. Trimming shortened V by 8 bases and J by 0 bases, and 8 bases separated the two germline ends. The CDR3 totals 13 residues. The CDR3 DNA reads TGTGCCAGCGCTGGGAGCTCCTACAATGAGCAGTTCTTC. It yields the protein CASAGSSYNEQFF.

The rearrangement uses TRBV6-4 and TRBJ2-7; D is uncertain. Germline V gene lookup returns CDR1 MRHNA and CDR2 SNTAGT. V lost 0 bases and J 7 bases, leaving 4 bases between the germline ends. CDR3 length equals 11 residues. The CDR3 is CASSDSREQYV. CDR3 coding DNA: TGTGCCAGCAGTGACTCGAGGGAGCAGTACGTC.

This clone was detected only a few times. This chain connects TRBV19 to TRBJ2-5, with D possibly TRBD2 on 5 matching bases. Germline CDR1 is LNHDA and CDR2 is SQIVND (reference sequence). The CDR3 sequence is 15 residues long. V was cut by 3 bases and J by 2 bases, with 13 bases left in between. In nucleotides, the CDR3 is TGTGCCAGTAGTATTGGGGTTCGGGGACAAGAGACCCAGTACTTC. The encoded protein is CASSIGVRGQETQYF.

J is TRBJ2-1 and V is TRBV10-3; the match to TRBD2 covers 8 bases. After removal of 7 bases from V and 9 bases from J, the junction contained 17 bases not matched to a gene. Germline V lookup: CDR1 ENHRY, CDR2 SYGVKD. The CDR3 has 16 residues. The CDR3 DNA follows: TGTGCCATCAAACAGGACCGCGGGACTAGTTTCGGTGAGCAGTTCTTC. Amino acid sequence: CAIKQDRGTSFGEQFF.

For the CDR3, the DNA is TGTGCCAGCAGTCTAGGACAAGGATTGTTGGCTTTCTTT. This gives the protein CASSLGQGLLAFF. V gene TRBV6-5 combines with J gene TRBJ1-1; the D gene is possibly TRBD1 (5 bases). Trimming left V 5 bases short and J 11 bases short, with 18 bases between. Germline assignment: CDR1 MNHEY and CDR2 SVGAGI. CDR3 size: 13 residues.

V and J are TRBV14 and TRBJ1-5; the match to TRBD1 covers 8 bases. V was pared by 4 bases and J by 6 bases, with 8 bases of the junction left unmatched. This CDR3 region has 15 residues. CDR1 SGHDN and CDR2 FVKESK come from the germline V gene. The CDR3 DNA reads TGTGCCAGCAGCCCTGGACAGGGCTTGGGTCAGCCCCAGCATTTT. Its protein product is CASSPGQGLGQPQHF.

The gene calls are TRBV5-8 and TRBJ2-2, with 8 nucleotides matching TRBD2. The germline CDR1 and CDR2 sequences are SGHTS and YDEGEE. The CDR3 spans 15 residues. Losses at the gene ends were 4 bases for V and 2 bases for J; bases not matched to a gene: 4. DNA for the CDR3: TGTGCCAGCAGCGCCGGGACTAGTAACACCGGGGAGCTGTTTTTT. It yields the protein CASSAGTSNTGELFF.

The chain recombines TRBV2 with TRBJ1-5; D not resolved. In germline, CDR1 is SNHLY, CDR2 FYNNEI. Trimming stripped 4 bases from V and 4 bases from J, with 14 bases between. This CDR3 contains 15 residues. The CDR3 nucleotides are TGTGCCAGCAGTGTCTCATGGGCAGCTAATCAGCCCCAGCATTTT. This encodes CASSVSWAANQPQHF.

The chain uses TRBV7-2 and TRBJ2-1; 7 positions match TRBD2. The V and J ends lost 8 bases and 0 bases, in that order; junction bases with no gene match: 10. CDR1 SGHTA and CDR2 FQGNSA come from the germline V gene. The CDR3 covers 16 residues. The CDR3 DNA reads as TGTGCCAGCGGGGCGGGAGCTACCTTCTCCTACAATGAGCAGTTCTTC. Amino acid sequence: CASGAGATFSYNEQFF.

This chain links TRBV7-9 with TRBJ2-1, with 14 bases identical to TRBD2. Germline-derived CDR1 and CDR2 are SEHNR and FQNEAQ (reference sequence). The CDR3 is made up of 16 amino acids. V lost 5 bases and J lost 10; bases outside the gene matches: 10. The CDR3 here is CASSQGTSGSRREQFF. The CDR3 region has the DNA TGTGCCAGCAGCCAGGGGACTAGCGGGAGCCGGCGGGAGCAGTTCTTC. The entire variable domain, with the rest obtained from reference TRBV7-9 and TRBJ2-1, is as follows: DTGVSQNPRHKITKRGQNVTFRCDPISEHNRLYWYRQTLGQGPEFLTYFQNEAQLEKSRLLSDRFSAERPKGSFSTLEIQRTEQGDSAMYLCASSQGTSGSRREQFFGPGTRLTVL.

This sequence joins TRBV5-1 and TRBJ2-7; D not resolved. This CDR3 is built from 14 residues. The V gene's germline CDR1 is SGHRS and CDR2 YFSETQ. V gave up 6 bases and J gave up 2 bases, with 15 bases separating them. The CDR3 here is CASKVFSSTYEQYF. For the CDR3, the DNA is TGCGCCAGCAAAGTCTTTAGCTCCACCTACGAGCAGTACTTC.

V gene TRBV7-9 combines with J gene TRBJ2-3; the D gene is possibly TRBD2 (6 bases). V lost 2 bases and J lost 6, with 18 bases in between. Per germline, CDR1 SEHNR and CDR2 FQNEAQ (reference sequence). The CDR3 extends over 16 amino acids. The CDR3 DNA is TGTGCCAGCAGCTTATTTTTGCGGTCCCGGGGGGATACGCAGTATTTT. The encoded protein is CASSLFLRSRGDTQYF.

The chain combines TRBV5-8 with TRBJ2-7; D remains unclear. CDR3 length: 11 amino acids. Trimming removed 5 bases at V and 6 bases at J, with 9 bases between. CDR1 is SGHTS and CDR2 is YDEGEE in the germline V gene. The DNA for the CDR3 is TGTGCCAGCAGACTTAACTCCGAGCAGTACGTC. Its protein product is CASRLNSEQYV.

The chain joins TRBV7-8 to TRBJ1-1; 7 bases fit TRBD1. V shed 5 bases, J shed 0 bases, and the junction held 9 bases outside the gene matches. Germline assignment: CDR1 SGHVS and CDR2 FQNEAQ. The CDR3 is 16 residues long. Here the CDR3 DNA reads TGTGCCAGCAGCCCGCTGACAGGGCGAGTGAACACTGAAGCTTTCTTT. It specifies CASSPLTGRVNTEAFF.

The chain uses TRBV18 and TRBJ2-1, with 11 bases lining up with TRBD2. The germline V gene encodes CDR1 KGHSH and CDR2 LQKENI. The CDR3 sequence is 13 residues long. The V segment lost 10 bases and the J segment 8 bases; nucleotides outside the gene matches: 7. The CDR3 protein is CATSSGGPDEQFF. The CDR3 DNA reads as TGTGCCACCTCTAGCGGGGGGCCCGATGAGCAGTTCTTC.

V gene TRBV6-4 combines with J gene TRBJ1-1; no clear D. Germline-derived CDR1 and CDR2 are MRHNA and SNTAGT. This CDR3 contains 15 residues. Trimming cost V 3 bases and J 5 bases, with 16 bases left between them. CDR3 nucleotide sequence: TGTGCCAGCAGTGAGACGATAGGAGGTGGGACTGAAGCTTTCTTT. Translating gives CASSETIGGGTEAFF.

CDR3 nucleotides: TGTGCCAGCAGTTTCTCGGTGGGGGGGAGTTATCAGCCCCAGCATTTT. Its translation is CASSFSVGGSYQPQHF. The rearrangement links TRBV27 to TRBJ1-5, with D possibly matching TRBD1 (5 bases). Germline V gene lookup returns CDR1 MNHEY and CDR2 SMNVEV (reference sequence). CDR3 length: 16 amino acids. Deletions cut 3 bases from V and 5 bases from J, with 17 bases between.

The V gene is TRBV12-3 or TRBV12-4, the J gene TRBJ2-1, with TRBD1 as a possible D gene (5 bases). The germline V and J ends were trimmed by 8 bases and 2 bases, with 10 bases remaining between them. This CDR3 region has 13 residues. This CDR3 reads CASRTGPYNEQFF. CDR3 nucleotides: TGTGCCAGCCGCACAGGACCCTACAATGAGCAGTTCTTC.

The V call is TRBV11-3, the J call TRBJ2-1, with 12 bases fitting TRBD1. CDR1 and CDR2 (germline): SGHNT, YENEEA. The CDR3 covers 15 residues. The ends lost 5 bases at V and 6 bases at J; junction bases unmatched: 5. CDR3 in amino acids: CASSEGQGAVNEQFF. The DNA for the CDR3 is TGTGCCAGCAGCGAGGGACAGGGGGCAGTCAATGAGCAGTTCTTC. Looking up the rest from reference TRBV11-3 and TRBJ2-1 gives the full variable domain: EAGVVQSPRYKIIEKKQPVAFWCNPISGHNTLYWYLQNLGQGPELLIRYENEEAVDDSQLPKDRFSAERLKGVDSTLKIQPAELGDSAVYLCASSEGQGAVNEQFFGPGTRLTVL.